The next 20 T cell receptor beta chains were all read from a single sample in a study of blood T cell repertoires in COVID-19. The method was immunoSEQ multiplex PCR; TCRdb's version includes in-frame clones alone and lacks a portion of them. The sample records about 230,000 clones, approximately 84% being singletons. Material for sequencing was peripheral blood. These receptors came from a man in his forties or fifties with acute or convalescent COVID-19.

This chain connects TRBV2 to TRBJ1-4; D not resolved. V lost 6 bases, J lost 7 bases, and 18 bases lay in between. The CDR3 is 15 residues long. Germline V CDR1 and CDR2: SNHLY, FYNNEI. The CDR3 nucleotides are TGTGCCAGCAGACCGCCTGCGAGGCCGGGTGAAAAACTGTTTTTT. The encoded protein is CASRPPARPGEKLFF.

The chain joins TRBV5-1 to TRBJ2-5; 10 positions match TRBD1. This CDR3 comprises 13 residues. CDR1 is SGHRS, CDR2 YFSETQ, per germline. Trimming removed 4 bases from V and 9 bases from J; junction bases left unmatched: 6. The DNA of the CDR3 is TGCGCCAGCAGCCCGGGACAGGGGTGGCCCCAGTACTTC. Amino acid sequence: CASSPGQGWPQYF. Complete variable domain (other parts from reference TRBV5-1 and TRBJ2-5): KAGVTQTPRYLIKTRGQQVTLSCSPISGHRSVSWYQQTPGQGLQFLFEYFSETQRNKGNFPGRFSGRQFSNSRSEMNVSTLELGDSALYLCASSPGQGWPQYFGPGTRLLVL.

The chain joins TRBV2 to TRBJ1-1; maybe TRBD1 (6 bases). The CDR3 covers 15 residues. Germline V gene lookup returns CDR1 SNHLY and CDR2 FYNNEI. V shed 4 bases and J shed 2 bases, with 14 bases lying between them. The CDR3 nucleotides are TGTGCCAGCAGTGTGCAGGGGCTGGGCAACACTGAAGCTTTCTTT. Residues: CASSVQGLGNTEAFF.

The chain employs TRBV7-9 and TRBJ1-1, with D possibly matching TRBD1 (6 bases). This CDR3 is built from 13 residues. The V gene lost 5 bases and the J gene lost 3 bases, with 10 bases spanning the gap. The germline V gene encodes CDR1 SEHNR and CDR2 FQNEAQ (reference sequence). CDR3 protein: CASSLNRDTEAFF. The CDR3 DNA reads TGTGCCAGCAGCCTGAACAGGGACACTGAAGCTTTCTTT.

This chain uses TRBV7-9 with TRBJ1-6; 10 bases match TRBD1. The ends lost 7 bases at V and 10 bases at J; junction bases unmatched: 7. The CDR3 totals 14 residues. Per germline, CDR1 SEHNR and CDR2 FQNEAQ (reference sequence). For the CDR3, the DNA is TGTGCCAGCACCCCTGGACAGGGGGACTCACCCCTCCACTTT. Translating it yields CASTPGQGDSPLHF.

V is TRBV6-5 and J is TRBJ2-2; TRBD2 aligns across 8 bases. This CDR3 is built from 13 residues. The V gene's germline CDR1 is MNHEY and CDR2 SVGAGI. The junction had 6 bases not matched to a gene; V was cut back by 10 bases and J by 5 bases. Here the CDR3 DNA reads TGTGCCACGGGGGGGCCTGGGACCGGGGAGCTGTTTTTT. This sequence encodes CATGGPGTGELFF.

The chain couples TRBV27 to TRBJ1-3; D is undetermined. Germline CDR1 MNHEY, CDR2 SMNVEV (reference sequence). The V end lost 7 bases, the J end lost 0 bases, and 7 bases lay between the germline ends. The CDR3 totals 13 residues. The CDR3, as DNA: TGTGCCAGCAAATATCGCTCTGGAAACACCATATATTTT. Its protein is CASKYRSGNTIYF.

CDR3 loop: CASSKVKGREKGMNTEAFF. The DNA for the CDR3 is TGTGCCAGCAGCAAAGTGAAAGGACGGGAGAAGGGGATGAACACTGAAGCTTTCTTT. This chain links TRBV21-1 with TRBJ1-1. TRBV21-1 is marked as a pseudogene. There are 19 residues in the CDR3.

The V call is TRBV6-1, the J call TRBJ1-2; D gene uncertain. Germline CDR1 MNHNS, CDR2 SASEGT. The V end lost 2 bases, the J end lost 4 bases, and 8 bases lay between the germline ends. There are 13 residues in the CDR3. CDR3 DNA: TGTGCCAGCAGTGAAAATCACAGCTATGGCTACACCTTC. Its protein is CASSENHSYGYTF.

This chain joins TRBV27 and TRBJ2-7; D uncertain. V was pared by 3 bases and J by 1 base, with 7 bases between. The CDR3 has 13 residues. CDR1 and CDR2 (germline): MNHEY, SMNVEV (reference sequence). CDR3 in amino acids: CASSFFGSYEQYF. The CDR3 region has the DNA TGTGCCAGCAGTTTCTTCGGGTCCTACGAGCAGTACTTC.

The V and J genes are TRBV7-9 and TRBJ1-6; D uncertain. V shed 2 bases and J shed 8 bases, with 4 bases lying between them. Germline loops: CDR1 SEHNR, CDR2 FQNEAQ (reference sequence). This CDR3 has 12 residues. The CDR3 DNA follows: TGTGCCAGCAGCTTAATAGATTCACCCCTCCACTTT. It translates to CASSLIDSPLHF. The entire variable domain, with the rest obtained from reference TRBV7-9 and TRBJ1-6, is as follows: DTGVSQNPRHKITKRGQNVTFRCDPISEHNRLYWYRQTLGQGPEFLTYFQNEAQLEKSRLLSDRFSAERPKGSFSTLEIQRTEQGDSAMYLCASSLIDSPLHFGNGTRLTVT.

Only a few counts were recorded for this clone. The V gene is TRBV11-2, the J gene TRBJ1-6, with TRBD1 as a possible D gene (5 bases). Trimming took off 0 bases at V and 0 bases at J, with 12 bases between the two ends. The CDR3 runs to 18 residues. Germline V CDR1 and CDR2: SGHAT, FQNNGV. In DNA, the CDR3 is TGTGCCAGCAGCTTAGATTTCAGGGCCATCTCCTATAATTCACCCCTCCACTTT. Translated, it gives CASSLDFRAISYNSPLHF.

This chain joins TRBV2 and TRBJ1-1; 7 bases map to TRBD1. The CDR3 loop spans 16 amino acids. Losses at the gene ends were 4 bases for V and 3 bases for J; bases not matched to a gene: 11. Germline values: CDR1 SNHLY, CDR2 FYNNEI. The CDR3 bases are TGTGCCAGCAGTGTCGGTAGGGCCAGGGGGGACACTGAAGCTTTCTTT. This codes for CASSVGRARGDTEAFF.

The chain has TRBV19 and TRBJ1-2, with D hard to call. V gave up 3 bases and J gave up 2 bases, with 13 bases separating them. Germline CDR1 LNHDA, CDR2 SQIVND (reference sequence). This CDR3 has 15 amino acids. The CDR3 sequence is CASSIRSERNYGYTF. CDR3 nucleotides: TGTGCCAGTAGTATCCGCTCGGAGCGGAACTATGGCTACACCTTC.

The chain recombines TRBV6-2 or TRBV6-3 with TRBJ2-5; 12 bases map to TRBD1. Germline V CDR1 and CDR2: MNHEY, SVGEGT. Trimming took 4 bases from V and 4 from J; bases not matched to a gene: 4. The CDR3 length is 15 residues. The CDR3 loop is CASSLGTGGLETQYF. The CDR3 DNA reads TGTGCCAGCAGTTTAGGGACAGGGGGCCTAGAGACCCAGTACTTC.

J is TRBJ1-1 and V is TRBV6-2 or TRBV6-3; unclear D gene. This CDR3 is 18 amino acids long. V was shortened by 6 bases and J by 0 bases, with 23 bases between the two germline ends. Germline V gene sequence: CDR1 MNHEY, CDR2 SVGEGT. The CDR3 DNA reads as TGTGCCAGCAGCGTGCCGGAGGGCAGAAACACGTTGAACACTGAAGCTTTCTTT. Its protein is CASSVPEGRNTLNTEAFF.

This chain connects TRBV5-5 to TRBJ1-3, with D unresolved. V was trimmed by 2 bases and J by 0 bases, leaving 21 bases between them. The CDR3 covers 19 residues. Germline V gene lookup returns CDR1 SGHKS and CDR2 YYEKEE (reference sequence). CDR3 in amino acids: CASSFSGKTPISSGNTIYF. The CDR3 DNA reads TGTGCCAGCAGCTTTTCCGGCAAGACACCTATAAGCTCTGGAAACACCATATATTTT.

The chain links TRBV6-6 to TRBJ1-1; 9 bases are a match to TRBD1. This CDR3 has 13 amino acids. Germline V CDR1 and CDR2: MNHNY, SVGAGI (reference sequence). V dropped 8 bases and J dropped 8; count of bases not matched to a gene: 9. The CDR3 DNA reads as TGTGCCAGCGGGAATACAGGGGGCTCCGAAGCTTTCTTT. It yields the protein CASGNTGGSEAFF.

The chain recombines TRBV4-3 with TRBJ2-7; D call uncertain. CDR1 is LGHNA, CDR2 YSLEER, per germline. CDR3 length equals 14 residues. The ends were cut back, 0 bases at V and 3 bases at J, with 9 bases in the middle. The chain's CDR3 is CASSQDTVGYEQYF. Here the CDR3 DNA reads TGCGCCAGCAGCCAAGATACAGTAGGCTACGAGCAGTACTTC.

V gene TRBV7-9 combines with J gene TRBJ2-5, with D perhaps TRBD1 (6 bases). The V gene lost 1 base and the J gene lost 5 bases, with 11 bases spanning the gap. The V gene's germline CDR1 is SEHNR and CDR2 FQNEAQ (reference sequence). There are 14 residues in the CDR3. The CDR3 loop reads CASSLVRGQETQYF. CDR3 sequence (DNA): TGTGCCAGCAGCTTAGTCAGAGGACAGGAGACCCAGTACTTC.